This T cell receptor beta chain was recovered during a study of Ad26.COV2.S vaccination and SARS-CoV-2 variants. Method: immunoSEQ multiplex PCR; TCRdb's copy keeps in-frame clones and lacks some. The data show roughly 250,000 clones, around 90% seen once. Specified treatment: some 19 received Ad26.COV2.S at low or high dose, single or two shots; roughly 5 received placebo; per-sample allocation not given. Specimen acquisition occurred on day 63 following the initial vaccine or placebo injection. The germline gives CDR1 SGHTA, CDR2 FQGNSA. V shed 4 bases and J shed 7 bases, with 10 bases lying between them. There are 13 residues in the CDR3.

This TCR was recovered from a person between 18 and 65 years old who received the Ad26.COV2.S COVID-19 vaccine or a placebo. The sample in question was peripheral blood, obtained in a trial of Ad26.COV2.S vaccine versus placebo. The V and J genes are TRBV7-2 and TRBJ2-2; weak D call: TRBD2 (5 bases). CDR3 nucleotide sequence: TGTGCCAGCAGCTCCTTCGGGGACGGGGAGCTGTTTTTT. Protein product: CASSSFGDGELFF.